Following are 15 T cell receptor delta chains from one sample sequenced in a study of gamma-delta chains in newborns, infants, children (dated by TCRdb to between 2018 and 2020). These reads were obtained on an Illumina MiSeq. TCRdb reprocessed the public reads with the caller CATT; rows with the same DNA were merged afterwards. The sample profile shows 5,000 or so delta-chain clones; 3% of them were found once. Approximately 15% of the sample lies in the top ten. The material sequenced was blood. The receptors come from a child who was a newborn, infant or young child, either healthy, febrile or measles-vaccinated (not recorded which).

Remarks on this clone: The protein in TCRdb stems from a much larger clone and differs at residue 5 from this DNA's translation, likely a read error; here the protein is translated from the DNA. This chain joins TRDV2 and TRDJ3; a possible D gene is TRDD3 (5 bases). In germline, CDR1 is GEAIGNYY, CDR2 EKD. Trimming stripped 2 bases from V and 5 bases from J, with 9 bases between. The CDR3 covers 15 residues. For the CDR3, the DNA is TGTGCCTGTGACATCGTACTGGGGGACACCCGACAGATGTTTTTC. Amino acids: CACDIVLGDTRQMFF.

This clone was recorded a few times. This DNA translates differently at residue 14 from the TCRdb protein, which is that of a much larger clone; a read error is likely, and the protein shown is the DNA's own translation. The J gene is TRDJ3, the V gene TRDV2, with 10 bases identical to TRDD3. Germline V gene sequence: CDR1 GEAIGNYY, CDR2 EKD. This CDR3 is 17 amino acids long. CDR3 loop: CACDVTGGSWDTRRMFF. The CDR3 DNA is TGTGCCTGTGACGTTACTGGGGGATCCTGGGACACCCGACGGATGTTTTTC.

A word on this clone: It may be a read error: a sequence one base away is much more abundant. The CDR3 DNA reads as TGTGCCTGTGGCAAAATACTGGGGGATACGTCCTGGGACACCCGACAGATGTTTTTC. It is translated as CACGKILGDTSWDTRQMFF. The chain combines TRDV2 with TRDJ3, with 13 bases matching TRDD3. The junction had 7 bases not matched to a gene; V was cut back by 5 bases and J by 1 base. This CDR3 spans 19 amino acids. Germline CDR1 reads GEAIGNYY; CDR2 reads EKD.

Notes on this clone: A far larger clone is just one base off, so this is likely a read error. The identical CDR3 is also encoded by other nucleotide sequences in the sample. CDR3 coding DNA: TGTGCCGCAAGCGCGGGGATACGAAACGGGTACACCGATAAACTCATCTTT. It codes for CAASAGIRNGYTDKLIF. The V gene is TRAV29/DV5, the J gene TRDJ1; TRDD3 matches 9 bases. The V gene's germline CDR1 is NSMFDY and CDR2 ISSIKDK. CDR3 length: 17 amino acids.

In regard to this clone: The protein TCRdb lists belongs to a much larger clone and differs from this DNA's translation at residue 10, which points to a read error; the protein shown is made from the DNA. J is TRDJ2 and V is TRDV2, with TRDD3 matching 9 bases. V gave up 0 bases and J gave up 8 bases; unmatched junction bases: 9. The CDR3 has 16 amino acids. Germline V lookup: CDR1 GEAIGNYY, CDR2 EKD. CDR3 residues: CACDTGGDTSSAQLFF. The CDR3 region has the DNA TGTGCCTGTGACACCGGAGGGGATACGTCCTCCGCACAACTCTTCTTT.

This clone is large in the sample. This chain joins TRDV2 and TRDJ3; 11 positions agree with TRDD3. Germline CDR1 is GEAIGNYY and CDR2 is EKD. The CDR3 is 18 residues long. Unmatched junction bases numbered 2, after V lost 2 bases and J lost 0 bases. CDR3 nucleotide sequence: TGTGCCTGTGACATACTGGGGGATAGCTCCTGGGACACCCGACAGATGTTTTTC. Its translation is CACDILGDSSWDTRQMFF.

This clone turned up a few times. The translation of this DNA and the TCRdb protein of a much larger clone differ at residue 17, probably owing to a read error; the protein shown here is translated from the DNA. V gene TRDV2 combines with J gene TRDJ3, with TRDD3 matching over 10 bases. CDR1 and CDR2 from the germline V gene are GEAIGNYY and EKD. The CDR3 is 18 residues long. The CDR3 loop reads CACDTVGGYSWDTRQMIF. CDR3 nucleotide sequence: TGTGCCTGTGACACCGTTGGGGGATACTCCTGGGACACCCGACAGATGATTTTC.

This clone was detected a few times. The protein TCRdb gives is from a much larger clone and does not agree with this DNA's translation at residue 6, likely a read error; the protein shown here comes from the DNA. The chain uses TRDV2 and TRDJ2; D ambiguous. This CDR3 comprises 15 residues. Per germline, CDR1 GEAIGNYY and CDR2 EKD. The V and J ends lost 5 bases and 0 bases respectively, with 12 bases between them. CDR3 region: CACVREASLTAQLFF. Written as DNA, the CDR3 is TGTGCCTGTGTCCGTGAGGCCTCTTTGACAGCACAACTCTTCTTT.

With regard to this clone: TCRdb attributes to this sequence the protein of a much larger clone, which differs from the DNA translation at residue 10; a read error is likely, and the protein displayed is translated from the DNA. CDR3 DNA sequence: TGTGCCTGTAATGGGGGCCACTCCTGGGGCACCCGACAGATGTTTTTC. Translating it yields CACNGGHSWGTRQMFF. J is TRDJ3 and V is TRDV2, with a weak D call TRDD3 (6 bases). The CDR3 consists of 16 residues. CDR1 and CDR2 from the germline V gene are GEAIGNYY and EKD.

As for this clone: TCRdb's entry gives the protein of a much larger clone, which mismatches this DNA's translation at residue 6, likely from a read error; the protein reported here is translated from the DNA. The chain couples TRDV2 to TRDJ2; TRDD3 agrees at 8 bases. This CDR3 spans 17 amino acids. Losses at the gene ends were 3 bases for V and 5 bases for J; bases not matched to a gene: 13. Germline CDR1 GEAIGNYY, CDR2 EKD. CDR3 region: CACDPPSWGSTTAQLFF. The CDR3 DNA follows: TGTGCCTGTGACCCCCCTAGCTGGGGGAGTACTACAGCACAACTCTTCTTT.

As for this clone: A read error is the likely source, as a far larger clone sits one nucleotide away. This chain links TRDV2 with TRDJ2, with 10 bases fitting TRDD3. CDR1 GEAIGNYY and CDR2 EKD come from the germline V gene. CDR3 length: 16 amino acids. The CDR3 DNA reads TGTGCCCGTGACACCGGAATGGGGGATACGACAGCACAACTCTTCTTT. Encoded protein: CARDTGMGDTTAQLFF.

By share, this clone ranks as medium-sized. Other DNA sequences in this specimen translate into the identical CDR3. The rearrangement joins TRDV2 to TRDJ2; TRDD3 is a possible D gene (6 bases). Trimming removed 0 bases from V and 0 bases from J, with 22 bases in between. This CDR3 contains 20 residues. Germline lookup yields CDR1 GEAIGNYY and CDR2 EKD. CDR3 DNA sequence: TGTGCCTGTGACACCCTACTGGGTTCCTCTGGGGATGCTTTGACAGCACAACTCTTCTTT. Its translation is CACDTLLGSSGDALTAQLFF.

As concerns this clone: A single base is all that separates this from a far larger clone, so a read error is likely. This sample also contains other DNA sequences that code for the same CDR3. The V gene is TRDV2, the J gene TRDJ2; 12 positions match TRDD3. CDR1 is GEAIGNYY and CDR2 is EKD in the germline V gene. CDR3 size: 14 residues. For the CDR3, the DNA is TGTGCCTGTGACGTACTGGGGGATACAGCACAGCTCTTCTTT. This codes for CACDVLGDTAQLFF.

The chain carries TRDV2 and TRDJ3; D gene uncertain. CDR1 is GEAIGNYY, CDR2 EKD, per germline. V was clipped by 0 bases and J by 2 bases, with 16 bases between them. This CDR3 region has 19 residues. CDR3 loop: CACDTVRVIATWDTRQMFF. The CDR3 DNA is TGTGCCTGTGACACCGTGAGGGTTATAGCAACCTGGGACACCCGACAGATGTTTTTC.

This clone came up a few times. TCRdb's protein for this DNA is that of a much larger clone and differs from the translation at residues 8 and 9, likely a read error; the protein shown is the DNA translation. The chain combines TRDV2 with TRDJ3, with 9 positions matching TRDD3. Germline V gives CDR1 GEAIGNYY, CDR2 EKD. CDR3 length equals 18 residues. V lost 3 bases to trimming and J lost 0 bases; unmatched junction nucleotides: 5. DNA of the CDR3: TGTGCCTGTGACGTACTGGGGGAAACCTCCTGGGACACCCGACAGATGTTTTTC. Protein: CACDVLGETSWDTRQMFF.